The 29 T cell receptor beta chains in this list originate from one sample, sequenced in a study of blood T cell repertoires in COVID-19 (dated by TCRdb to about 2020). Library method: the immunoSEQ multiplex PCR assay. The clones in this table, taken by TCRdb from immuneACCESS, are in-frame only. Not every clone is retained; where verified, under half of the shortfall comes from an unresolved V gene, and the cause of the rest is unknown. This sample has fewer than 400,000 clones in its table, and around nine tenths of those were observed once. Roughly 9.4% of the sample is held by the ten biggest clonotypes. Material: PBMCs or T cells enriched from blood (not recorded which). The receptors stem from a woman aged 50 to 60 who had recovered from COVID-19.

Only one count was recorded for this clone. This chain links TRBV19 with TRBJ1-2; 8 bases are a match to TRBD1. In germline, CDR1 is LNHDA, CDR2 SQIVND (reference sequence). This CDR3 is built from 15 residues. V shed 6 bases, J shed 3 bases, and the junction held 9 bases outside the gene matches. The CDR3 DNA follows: TGTGCCAGTAGCCCGGGCCGGGACAGGCACTATGGCTACACCTTC. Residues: CASSPGRDRHYGYTF.

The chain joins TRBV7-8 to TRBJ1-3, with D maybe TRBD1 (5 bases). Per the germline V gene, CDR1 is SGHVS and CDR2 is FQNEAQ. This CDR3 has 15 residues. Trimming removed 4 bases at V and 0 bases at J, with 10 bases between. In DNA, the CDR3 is TGTGCCAGCAGCTCCGACAGAGTCTCTGGAAACACCATATATTTT. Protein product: CASSSDRVSGNTIYF.

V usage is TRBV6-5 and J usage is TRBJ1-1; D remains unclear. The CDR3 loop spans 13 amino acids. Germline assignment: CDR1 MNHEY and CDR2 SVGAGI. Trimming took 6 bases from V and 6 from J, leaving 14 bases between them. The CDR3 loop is CASRGEMVSEAFF. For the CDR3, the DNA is TGTGCCAGCAGAGGAGAGATGGTCTCTGAAGCTTTCTTT.

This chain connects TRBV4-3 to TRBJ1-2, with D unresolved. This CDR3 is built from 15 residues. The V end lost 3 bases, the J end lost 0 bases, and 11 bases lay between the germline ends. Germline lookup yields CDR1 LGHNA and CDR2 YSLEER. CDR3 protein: CASSQFEGANYGYTF. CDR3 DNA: TGCGCCAGCAGCCAGTTTGAAGGAGCTAACTATGGCTACACCTTC.

The DNA of the CDR3 is TGTGCCAGCAGCAAAGGGGGAGGGTGGGTTCAGCCCCAGCATTTT. It is translated as CASSKGGGWVQPQHF. The V and J genes are TRBV21-1 and TRBJ1-5. TRBV21-1 is given as a pseudogene. The CDR3 spans 15 residues.

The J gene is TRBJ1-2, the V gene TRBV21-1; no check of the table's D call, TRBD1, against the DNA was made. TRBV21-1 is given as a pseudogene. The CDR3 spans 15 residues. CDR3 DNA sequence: TGTGCCAGCAGCGTCCGGGACAGGGTCAACTATGGCTACACCTTC. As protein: CASSVRDRVNYGYTF.

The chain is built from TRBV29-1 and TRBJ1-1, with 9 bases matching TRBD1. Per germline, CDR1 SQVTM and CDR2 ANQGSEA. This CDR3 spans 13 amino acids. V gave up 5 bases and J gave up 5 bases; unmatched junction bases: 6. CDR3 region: CSVYGTGFTEAFF. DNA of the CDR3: TGCAGCGTTTACGGGACAGGGTTTACTGAAGCTTTCTTT.

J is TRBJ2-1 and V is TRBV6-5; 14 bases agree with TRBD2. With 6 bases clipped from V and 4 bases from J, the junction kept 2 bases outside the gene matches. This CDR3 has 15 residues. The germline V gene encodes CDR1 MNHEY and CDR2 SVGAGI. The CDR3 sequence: CASRTSGGGYNEQFF. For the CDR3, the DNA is TGTGCCAGCAGGACTAGCGGGGGGGGTTACAATGAGCAGTTCTTC.

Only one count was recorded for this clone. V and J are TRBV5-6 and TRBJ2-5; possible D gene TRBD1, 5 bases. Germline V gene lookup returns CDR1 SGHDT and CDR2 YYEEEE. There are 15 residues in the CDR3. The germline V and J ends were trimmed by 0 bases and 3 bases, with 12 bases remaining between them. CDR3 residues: CASSLARQQKETQYF. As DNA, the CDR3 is TGTGCCAGCAGCTTGGCCCGACAGCAGAAAGAGACCCAGTACTTC.

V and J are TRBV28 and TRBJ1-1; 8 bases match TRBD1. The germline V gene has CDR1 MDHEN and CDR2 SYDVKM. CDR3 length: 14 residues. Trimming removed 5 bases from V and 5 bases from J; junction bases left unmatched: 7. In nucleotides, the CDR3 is TGTGCCAGCAGTGGACAGGGTGCTGGGACTGAAGCTTTCTTT. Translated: CASSGQGAGTEAFF.

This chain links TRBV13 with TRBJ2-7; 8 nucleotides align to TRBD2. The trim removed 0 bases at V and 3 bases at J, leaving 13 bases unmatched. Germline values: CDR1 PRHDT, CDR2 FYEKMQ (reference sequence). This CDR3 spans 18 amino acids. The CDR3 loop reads CASSLGLRVGGAFYEQYF. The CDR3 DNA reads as TGTGCCAGCAGCTTAGGCCTACGGGTCGGGGGGGCTTTCTACGAGCAGTACTTC.

The CDR3: CASSLDRFYEQYF. Here the CDR3 DNA reads TGTGCCAGCAGTTTAGACAGATTCTACGAGCAGTACTTC. V is TRBV12-3 or TRBV12-4 and J is TRBJ2-7, with unresolved D. This CDR3 contains 13 residues. V lost 1 base and J lost 3, with 7 bases in between.

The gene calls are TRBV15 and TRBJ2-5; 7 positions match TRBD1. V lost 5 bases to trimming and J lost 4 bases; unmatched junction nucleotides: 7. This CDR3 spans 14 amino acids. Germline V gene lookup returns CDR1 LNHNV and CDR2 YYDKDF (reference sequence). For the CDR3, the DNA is TGTGCCACCAGCCAAGACAGGGCCCGAGAGACCCAGTACTTC. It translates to CATSQDRARETQYF. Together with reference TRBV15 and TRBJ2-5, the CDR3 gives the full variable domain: DAMVIQNPRYQVTQFGKPVTLSCSQTLNHNVMYWYQQKSSQAPKLLFHYYDKDFNNEADTPDNFQSRRPNTSFCFLDIRSPGLGDTAMYLCATSQDRARETQYFGPGTRLLVL.

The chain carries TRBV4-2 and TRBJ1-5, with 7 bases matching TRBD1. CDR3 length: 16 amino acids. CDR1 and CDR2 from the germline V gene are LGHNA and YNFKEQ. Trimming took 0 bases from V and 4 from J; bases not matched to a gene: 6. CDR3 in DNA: TGTGCCAGCAGCCAAGATAAGACAGGGTGGAATCAGCCCCAGCATTTT. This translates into CASSQDKTGWNQPQHF.

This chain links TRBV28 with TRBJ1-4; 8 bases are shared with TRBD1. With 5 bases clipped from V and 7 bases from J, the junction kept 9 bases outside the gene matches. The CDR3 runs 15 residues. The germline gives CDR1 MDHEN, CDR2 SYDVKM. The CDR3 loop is CASSQRTGLGEKLFF. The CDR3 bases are TGTGCCAGCAGTCAACGGACAGGGTTAGGTGAAAAACTGTTTTTT.

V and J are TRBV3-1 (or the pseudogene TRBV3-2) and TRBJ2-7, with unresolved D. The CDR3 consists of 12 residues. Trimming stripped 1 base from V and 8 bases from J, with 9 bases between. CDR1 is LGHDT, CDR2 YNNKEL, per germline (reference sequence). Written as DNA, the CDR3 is TGTGCCAGCAGCCAAGGTTTTACTCAGCAGTACTTC. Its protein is CASSQGFTQQYF.

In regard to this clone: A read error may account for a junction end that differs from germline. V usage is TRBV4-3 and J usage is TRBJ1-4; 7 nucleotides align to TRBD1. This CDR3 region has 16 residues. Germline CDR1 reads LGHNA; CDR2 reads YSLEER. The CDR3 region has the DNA TGCGCCAGCAGCATACAGGGGACGGGAACTAATGAAAGACTGTTTTTT. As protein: CASSIQGTGTNERLFF.

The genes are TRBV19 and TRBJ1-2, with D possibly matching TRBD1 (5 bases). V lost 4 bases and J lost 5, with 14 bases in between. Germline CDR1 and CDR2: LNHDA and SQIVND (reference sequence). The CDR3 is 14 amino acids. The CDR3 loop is CASSTLGVGYGYTF. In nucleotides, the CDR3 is TGTGCCAGTAGTACCCTAGGGGTAGGGTATGGCTACACCTTC.

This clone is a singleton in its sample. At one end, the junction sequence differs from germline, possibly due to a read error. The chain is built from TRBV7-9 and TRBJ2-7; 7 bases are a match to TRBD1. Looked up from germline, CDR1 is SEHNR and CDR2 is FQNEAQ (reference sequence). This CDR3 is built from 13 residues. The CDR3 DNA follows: TGTGCCGGCAGTTCAGGGGGTAGGTACGAGCAGTACTTC. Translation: CAGSSGGRYEQYF.

The CDR3 sequence: CASSLLVPGSDTEAFF. CDR3 DNA: TGCGCCAGCAGCTTGCTAGTCCCCGGTTCGGACACTGAAGCTTTCTTT. The V gene is TRBV5-1, the J gene TRBJ1-1; D is ambiguous. V gave up 1 base and J gave up 3 bases, with 16 bases separating them. Germline V gives CDR1 SGHRS, CDR2 YFSETQ. The CDR3 runs 16 residues.

DNA of the CDR3: TGTGCCAGCAGTTACGGCGGGGGCGCCTCGAACACCGGGGAGCTGTTTTTT. As protein: CASSYGGGASNTGELFF. J is TRBJ2-2 and V is TRBV6-2 or TRBV6-3; possibly TRBD2 for D (7 bases). Trimming removed 2 bases from V and 0 bases from J, with 13 bases in between. This CDR3 has 17 residues. CDR1 and CDR2 (germline): MNHEY, SVGEGT.

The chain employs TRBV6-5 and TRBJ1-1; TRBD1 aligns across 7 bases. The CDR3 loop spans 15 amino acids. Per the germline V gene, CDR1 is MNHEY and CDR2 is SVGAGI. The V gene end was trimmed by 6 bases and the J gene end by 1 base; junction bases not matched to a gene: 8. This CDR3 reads CASRIPGQPNTEAFF. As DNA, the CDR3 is TGTGCCAGCAGAATACCGGGACAGCCGAACACTGAAGCTTTCTTT.

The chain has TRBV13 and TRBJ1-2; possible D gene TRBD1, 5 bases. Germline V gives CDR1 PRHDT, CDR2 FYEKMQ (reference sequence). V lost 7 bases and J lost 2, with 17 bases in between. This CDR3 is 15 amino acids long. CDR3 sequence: CASILLRGGNYGYTF. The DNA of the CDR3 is TGTGCCAGCATCCTCTTGCGGGGGGGGAACTATGGCTACACCTTC.

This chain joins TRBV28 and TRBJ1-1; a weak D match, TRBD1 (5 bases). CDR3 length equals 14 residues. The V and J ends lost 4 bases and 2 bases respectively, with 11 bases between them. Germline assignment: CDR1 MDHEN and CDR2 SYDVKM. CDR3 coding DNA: TGTGCCAGCAGTTCCGGGACTCCCAACACTGAAGCTTTCTTT. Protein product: CASSSGTPNTEAFF.

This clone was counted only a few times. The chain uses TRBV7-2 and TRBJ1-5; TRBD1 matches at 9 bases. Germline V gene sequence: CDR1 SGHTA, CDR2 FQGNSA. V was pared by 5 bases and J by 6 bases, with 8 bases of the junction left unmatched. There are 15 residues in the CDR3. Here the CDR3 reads CASSLRTGVSQPQHF. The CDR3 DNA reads TGTGCCAGCAGCCTCCGGACAGGGGTGAGTCAGCCCCAGCATTTT.

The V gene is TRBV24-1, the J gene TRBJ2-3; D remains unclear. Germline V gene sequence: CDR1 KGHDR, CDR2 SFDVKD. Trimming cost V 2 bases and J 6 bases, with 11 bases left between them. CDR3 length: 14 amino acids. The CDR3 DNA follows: TGTGCCACCAGTGATTCAGGATCGGCGGATACGCAGTATTTT. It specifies CATSDSGSADTQYF.

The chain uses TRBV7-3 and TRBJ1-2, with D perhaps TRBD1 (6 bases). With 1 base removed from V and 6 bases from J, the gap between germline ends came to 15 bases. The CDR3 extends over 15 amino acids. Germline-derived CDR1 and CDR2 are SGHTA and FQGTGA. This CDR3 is CASSLRGRIEDGYTF. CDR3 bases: TGTGCCAGCAGCTTAAGGGGGCGGATAGAAGATGGCTACACCTTC.

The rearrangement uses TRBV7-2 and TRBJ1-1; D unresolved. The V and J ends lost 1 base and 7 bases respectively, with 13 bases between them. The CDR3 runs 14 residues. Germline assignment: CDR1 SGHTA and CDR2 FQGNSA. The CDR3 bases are TGTGCCAGCAGCTTAGACCGCAAAAGACTTGAAGCTTTCTTT. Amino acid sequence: CASSLDRKRLEAFF.

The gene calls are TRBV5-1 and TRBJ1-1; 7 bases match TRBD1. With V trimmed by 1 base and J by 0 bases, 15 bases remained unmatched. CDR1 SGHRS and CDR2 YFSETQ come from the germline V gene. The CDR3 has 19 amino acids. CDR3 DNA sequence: TGCGCCAGCAGCTTGCGAACAGGGGCATCCGGTAAAATGAACACTGAAGCTTTCTTT. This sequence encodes CASSLRTGASGKMNTEAFF.